This entry lists 20 T cell receptor beta chains sequenced from one sample in a study of cytomegalovirus exposure and HLA in healthy donors. Some clones are missing from TCRdb's copy, which holds only in-frame ones; the method was immunoSEQ multiplex PCR. The table lists about 56,000 clones, roughly 87% of them singletons, with around 14% in the top ten. Material: PBMCs. All receptors come from a woman between 18 and 30 years old in good health and CMV-seronegative.

The V gene is TRBV5-1, the J gene TRBJ2-3, with 8 bases aligning to TRBD2. There are 15 residues in the CDR3. Germline V gene sequence: CDR1 SGHRS, CDR2 YFSETQ. V lost 0 bases and J lost 7; bases outside the gene matches: 7. The CDR3 DNA sequence: TGCGCCAGCAGCTTGGCCGGGGGGGAAGGAAATACGCAGTATTTT. Its translation is CASSLAGGEGNTQYF.

The chain employs TRBV2 and TRBJ1-1; 7 nucleotides match TRBD1. The V gene's germline CDR1 is SNHLY and CDR2 FYNNEI. Losses at the gene ends were 5 bases for V and 4 bases for J; bases not matched to a gene: 4. The CDR3 contains 13 residues. CDR3 region: CASSSAGGTEAFF. The DNA of the CDR3 is TGTGCCAGCAGTAGCGCAGGGGGCACTGAAGCTTTCTTT.

The chain combines TRBV6-5 with TRBJ2-5, with TRBD2 identical over 7 bases. J was trimmed by 1 base and V by 0 bases; bases with no gene match: 5. The CDR3 runs to 16 residues. Looked up from germline, CDR1 is MNHEY and CDR2 is SVGAGI. The CDR3 here is CASSYSIGRPQETQYF. CDR3 nucleotides: TGTGCCAGCAGTTACTCGATCGGGAGGCCCCAAGAGACCCAGTACTTC.

To note about this clone: Other DNA sequences from this sample encode an identical CDR3 as well. The V call is TRBV9, the J call TRBJ2-5, with 7 bases lining up with TRBD2. Germline values: CDR1 SGDLS, CDR2 YYNGEE. This CDR3 is built from 14 residues. The V and J ends lost 0 bases and 2 bases, in that order; junction bases with no gene match: 1. CDR3 region: CASSVGGGQETQYF. CDR3 coding DNA: TGTGCCAGCAGCGTAGGCGGGGGTCAAGAGACCCAGTACTTC.

V and J are TRBV19 and TRBJ2-7; 9 bases fit TRBD1. J was trimmed by 2 bases and V by 4 bases; bases with no gene match: 6. The length of the CDR3 is 15 residues. The germline CDR1 and CDR2 sequences are LNHDA and SQIVND (reference sequence). The DNA for the CDR3 is TGTGCCAGTAGTACCCGACAGGGGGGGACCTACGAGCAGTACTTC. It translates to CASSTRQGGTYEQYF.

The gene calls are TRBV18 and TRBJ2-5; D is uncertain. The length of the CDR3 is 13 residues. V gave up 2 bases and J gave up 0 bases, with 4 bases separating them. Germline V lookup: CDR1 KGHSH, CDR2 LQKENI. The CDR3 loop reads CASSPEYQETQYF. The CDR3 DNA sequence: TGTGCCAGCTCACCAGAGTACCAAGAGACCCAGTACTTC.

The chain joins TRBV27 to TRBJ2-1; TRBD1 might be the D (6 bases). Germline assignment: CDR1 MNHEY and CDR2 SMNVEV (reference sequence). Trimming took 6 bases from V and 4 from J, leaving 10 bases between them. The CDR3 totals 13 residues. The CDR3 protein is CASSLGQYNEQFF. Written as DNA, the CDR3 is TGTGCCAGCAGCCTCGGACAGTACAATGAGCAGTTCTTC.

The rearrangement uses TRBV27 and TRBJ2-7, with TRBD1 matching 11 bases. The CDR3 totals 16 residues. V trimming: 5 bases; J trimming: 3 bases; junction bases outside the gene matches: 9. The germline CDR1 and CDR2 sequences are MNHEY and SMNVEV (reference sequence). The CDR3 DNA reads TGTGCCAGCAGTCCTCGGGGGACAGGGGGTTTCTACGAGCAGTACTTC. It codes for CASSPRGTGGFYEQYF.

As regards this clone: A read error may account for a junction end that differs from germline. Different DNA sequences within this sample yield the same CDR3. V usage is TRBV9 and J usage is TRBJ2-3, with 7 bases lining up with TRBD2. This CDR3 is built from 17 residues. Germline loops: CDR1 SGDLS, CDR2 YYNGEE. CDR3 loop: CASSVEGAGVTTDTQYF. The DNA of the CDR3 is TGTGCCAGTAGCGTAGAGGGCGCGGGGGTCACCACAGATACGCAGTATTTT.

The chain has TRBV4-2 and TRBJ2-1; maybe TRBD2 (7 bases). Trimming cost V 0 bases and J 3 bases, with 15 bases left between them. This CDR3 is built from 17 residues. Germline V gene sequence: CDR1 LGHNA, CDR2 YNFKEQ. Written as DNA, the CDR3 is TGTGCCAGCAGCCAAGATCCCCGGGGAGGGGGCTACAATGAGCAGTTCTTC. The encoded protein is CASSQDPRGGGYNEQFF.

This clone was recorded a few times. The chain uses TRBV30 and TRBJ2-4; D remains unclear. Trimming shortened V by 3 bases and J by 0 bases, and 9 bases separated the two germline ends. CDR3 length equals 14 residues. CDR1 and CDR2 from the germline V gene are GTSNPN and SVGIG (reference sequence). The CDR3 coding sequence is TGTGCCTGGAGATCTTATCTAGCCAAAAACATTCAGTACTTC. Encoded protein: CAWRSYLAKNIQYF. The complete variable domain, with remaining parts taken from reference TRBV30 and TRBJ2-4, reads SQTIHQWPATLVQPVGSPLSLECTVEGTSNPNLYWYRQAAGRGLQLLFYSVGIGQISSEVPQNLSASRPQDRQFILSSKKLLLSDSGFYLCAWRSYLAKNIQYFGAGTRLSVL.

This clone was recorded once. The rearrangement uses TRBV28 and TRBJ1-1, with TRBD1 as a possible D gene (6 bases). This CDR3 comprises 14 residues. V was cut by 5 bases and J by 4 bases, with 14 bases left in between. Germline CDR1 MDHEN, CDR2 SYDVKM. CDR3 residues: CASSVTGLGTEAFF. CDR3 sequence (DNA): TGTGCCAGCAGTGTCACAGGGTTAGGCACTGAAGCTTTCTTT. Variable domain in full (rest from reference TRBV28 and TRBJ1-1): DVKVTQSSRYLVKRTGEKVFLECVQDMDHENMFWYRQDPGLGLRLIYFSYDVKMKEKGDIPEGYSVSREKKERFSLILESASTNQTSMYLCASSVTGLGTEAFFGQGTRLTVV.

The chain joins TRBV25-1 to TRBJ2-7, with TRBD2 as a possible D gene (5 bases). Trimming left V 6 bases short and J 0 bases short, with 12 bases between. The CDR3 loop spans 14 amino acids. Germline CDR1 MGHDK, CDR2 SYGVNS. The CDR3 loop is CASSTPGSSYEQYF. The CDR3 DNA reads TGTGCCAGCAGCACCCCGGGGAGCTCCTACGAGCAGTACTTC.

The chain links TRBV2 to TRBJ2-1; D perhaps matches TRBD1 (6 bases). The CDR3 contains 14 residues. Germline CDR1 and CDR2: SNHLY and FYNNEI. V lost 2 bases to trimming and J lost 5 bases, with 10 bases between them. CDR3 sequence reads: CASSEWAGDNEQFF. CDR3 sequence (DNA): TGTGCCAGCAGTGAATGGGCAGGGGACAATGAGCAGTTCTTC.

V and J are TRBV7-9 and TRBJ2-3, with 8 bases aligning to TRBD1. The CDR3 runs 15 residues. V lost 5 bases and J lost 2; bases outside the gene matches: 6. Germline V CDR1 and CDR2: SEHNR, FQNEAQ (reference sequence). The CDR3 sequence: CASSKGQAATDTQYF. CDR3 coding DNA: TGTGCCAGCAGCAAGGGACAGGCCGCCACAGATACGCAGTATTTT.

The chain is built from TRBV28 and TRBJ1-1; no clear D gene. This CDR3 has 13 amino acids. Trimming took off 4 bases at V and 11 bases at J, with 17 bases between the two ends. Germline loops: CDR1 MDHEN, CDR2 SYDVKM. For the CDR3, the DNA is TGTGCCAGCAGTTCCCCCGCAACCACTTCGGCTTTCTTT. Amino acid sequence: CASSSPATTSAFF.

This clone has a single count. The chain carries TRBV7-2 and TRBJ2-1, with 9 positions matching TRBD2. This CDR3 region has 16 residues. The trim removed 0 bases at V and 5 bases at J, leaving 5 bases unmatched. Germline V gives CDR1 SGHTA, CDR2 FQGNSA. The CDR3 sequence is CASSLAPAGGHNEQFF. Here the CDR3 DNA reads TGTGCCAGCAGCTTAGCGCCAGCGGGAGGCCACAATGAGCAGTTCTTC. Drawing the rest from reference TRBV7-2 and TRBJ2-1, the complete variable domain is GAGVSQSPSNKVTEKGKDVELRCDPISGHTALYWYRQSLGQGLEFLIYFQGNSAPDKSGLPSDRFSAERTGGSVSTLTIQRTQQEDSAVYLCASSLAPAGGHNEQFFGPGTRLTVL.

The chain recombines TRBV2 with TRBJ2-3; 8 bases are shared with TRBD2. The CDR3 has 16 amino acids. Germline CDR1 and CDR2: SNHLY and FYNNEI. The trim removed 7 bases at V and 3 bases at J, leaving 12 bases unmatched. DNA of the CDR3: TGTGCCAGCACTCGATGGGGCGGGGGGAATACAGATACGCAGTATTTT. Its protein product is CASTRWGGGNTDTQYF.

J is TRBJ2-3 and V is TRBV28; 15 bases are a match to TRBD2. The germline CDR1 and CDR2 sequences are MDHEN and SYDVKM. The CDR3 length is 18 residues. Losses at the gene ends were 4 bases for V and 2 bases for J; bases not matched to a gene: 7. The CDR3 coding sequence is TGTGCCAGCAGTTACGTCCGGACTAGCGGGAGGGACACAGATACGCAGTATTTT. This translates into CASSYVRTSGRDTDTQYF.

The genes are TRBV20-1 and TRBJ2-7; 7 positions agree with TRBD2. Losses at the gene ends were 6 bases for V and 1 base for J; bases not matched to a gene: 0. The CDR3 sequence is 11 residues long. Germline loops: CDR1 DFQATT, CDR2 SNEGSKA (reference sequence). Written as DNA, the CDR3 is TGCAGTGCCGGGGGGTCCTACGAGCAGTACTTC. It translates to CSAGGSYEQYF.